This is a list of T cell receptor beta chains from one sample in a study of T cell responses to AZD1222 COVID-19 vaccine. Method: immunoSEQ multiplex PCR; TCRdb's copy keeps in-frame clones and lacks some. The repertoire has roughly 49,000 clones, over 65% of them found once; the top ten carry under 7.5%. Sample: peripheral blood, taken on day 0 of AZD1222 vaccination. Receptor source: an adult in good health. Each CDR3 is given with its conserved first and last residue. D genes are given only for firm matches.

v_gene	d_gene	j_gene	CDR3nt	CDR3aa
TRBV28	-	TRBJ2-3	TGTGCCAGACCTAGCGACAGGGTAGCAGCAGATACGCAGTATTTT	CARPSDRVAADTQYF
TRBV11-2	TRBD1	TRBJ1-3	TGTGCCAGCAGCTTATTAAGGGGGCTTTCTGGAAACACCATATATTTT	CASSLLRGLSGNTIYF
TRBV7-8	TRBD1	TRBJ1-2	TGTGCCAGCACGGCCGGCACCCGACAGGGAGATTCAAGCTACACCTTC	CASTAGTRQGDSSYTF
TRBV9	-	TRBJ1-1	TGTGCCAGCAGCGTAGGTACAGCTAACACTGAAGCTTTCTTT	CASSVGTANTEAFF
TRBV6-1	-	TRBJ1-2	TGTGCCAGCAGTGAAATTGGGACGGACTATGGCTACACCTTC	CASSEIGTDYGYTF
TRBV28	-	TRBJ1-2	TGTGCCAGCAGTTTTGCAGGGAGTTATGGCTACACCTTC	CASSFAGSYGYTF
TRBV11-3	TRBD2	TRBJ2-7	TGTGCCAGCAGCTCTACTAGCGGCCTCGGGGCCTACGAGCAGTACTTC	CASSSTSGLGAYEQYF
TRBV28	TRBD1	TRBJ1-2	TGTGCCAGCAGCACCACCGACAGGGTGCGCGGCTACACCTTC	CASSTTDRVRGYTF
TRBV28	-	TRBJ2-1	TGTGCCAGCAGTTTGCAGCGGTGGTCCTACAATGAGCAGTTCTTC	CASSLQRWSYNEQFF
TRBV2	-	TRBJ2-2	TGTGCCAGCAGTGAATTCGGGGTGGTGTCTCGAAACACCGGGGAGCTGTTTTTT	CASSEFGVVSRNTGELFF
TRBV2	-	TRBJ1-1	TGTGCCAGCAGTGATATGGGCCGTACTGAAGCTTTCTTT	CASSDMGRTEAFF
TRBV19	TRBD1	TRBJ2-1	TGTGCCAGTAGTAGGGGGACAGGTCTCTCCTACAATGAGCAGTTCTTC	CASSRGTGLSYNEQFF
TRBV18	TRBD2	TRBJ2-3	TGTGCCAGCTCACCACCCCCTAGCGGGAGGTCCGGGGATACGCAGTATTTT	CASSPPPSGRSGDTQYF
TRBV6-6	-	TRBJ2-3	TGTGCCAGCAAACAGGGACAAAGCACAGATACGCAGTATTTT	CASKQGQSTDTQYF
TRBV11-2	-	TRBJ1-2	TGTGCCAGCAGTGCGGACGGCACTAACTATGGCTACACCTTC	CASSADGTNYGYTF
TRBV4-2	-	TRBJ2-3	TGTGCCAGCAGCCAAGATAGAGATACGCAGTATTTT	CASSQDRDTQYF